This TCR beta chain was identified during a study of chemoradiotherapy in HPV16-positive cancers. For the study at large: Candidate HPV-specific clones and shared TCR motifs came from a couple of HPV16-positive patients.

Regarding this clone: Its cognate antigen is unknown.

CDR3 length: 17 residues. V gave up 3 bases and J gave up 4 bases; unmatched junction bases: 9. The germline CDR1 and CDR2 sequences are MRHNA and SNTAGT. Sequenced by immunoSEQ multiplex PCR; TCRdb stores in-frame clones only, minus some. The repertoire holds 9,500 to 15,000 clones, with roughly 90% as singletons. Study observations and caveats: HPV-specific T cells were functionally defined from only a couple of HPV16-positive patients. For HPV16-positive patients, expanding HPV-responsive T cells associated with longer recurrence-free survival.

V gene TRBV6-4 combines with J gene TRBJ2-1, with 10 bases aligning to TRBD2. The TCR was taken from a human donor with HPV-associated anogenital cancer. The input for sequencing was blood, taken from a patient who underwent chemoradiotherapy. CDR3 sequence reads: CASSEGALAGAYNEQFF. The DNA of the CDR3 is TGTGCCAGCAGTGAAGGAGCGCTAGCGGGGGCATACAATGAGCAGTTCTTC.